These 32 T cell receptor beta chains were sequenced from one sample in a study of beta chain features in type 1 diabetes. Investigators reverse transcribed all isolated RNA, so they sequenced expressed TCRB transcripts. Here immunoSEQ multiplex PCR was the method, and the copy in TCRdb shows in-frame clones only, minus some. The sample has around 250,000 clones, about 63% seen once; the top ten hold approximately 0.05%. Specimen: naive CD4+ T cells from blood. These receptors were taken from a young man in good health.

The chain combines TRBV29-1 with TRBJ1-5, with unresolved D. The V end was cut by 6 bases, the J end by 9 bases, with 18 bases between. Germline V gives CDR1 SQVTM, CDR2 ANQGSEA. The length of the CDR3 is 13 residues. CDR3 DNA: TGCAGCGTAGGAGATACCACCACAATGCCCCAGCATTTT. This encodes CSVGDTTTMPQHF.

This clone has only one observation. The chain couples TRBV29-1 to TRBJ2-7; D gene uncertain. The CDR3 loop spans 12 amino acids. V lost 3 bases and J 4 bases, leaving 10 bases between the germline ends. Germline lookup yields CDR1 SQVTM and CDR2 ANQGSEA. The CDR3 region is CSVESDGYEQYF. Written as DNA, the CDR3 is TGCAGCGTTGAGTCGGACGGATACGAGCAGTACTTC.

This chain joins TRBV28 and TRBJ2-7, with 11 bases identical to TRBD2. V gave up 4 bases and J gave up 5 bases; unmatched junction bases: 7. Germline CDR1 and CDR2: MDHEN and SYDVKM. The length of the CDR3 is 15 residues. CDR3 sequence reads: CASSSLAGGTDEQYF. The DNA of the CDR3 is TGTGCCAGCAGTTCTCTAGCGGGAGGTACAGACGAGCAGTACTTC.

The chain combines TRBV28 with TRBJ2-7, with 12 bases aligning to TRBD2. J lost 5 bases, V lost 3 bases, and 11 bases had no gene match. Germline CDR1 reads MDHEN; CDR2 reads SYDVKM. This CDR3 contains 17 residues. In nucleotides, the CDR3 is TGTGCCAGCAGTTTGGGGAGACTAGCGGGAGCTAGGAACGAGCAGTACTTC. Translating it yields CASSLGRLAGARNEQYF.

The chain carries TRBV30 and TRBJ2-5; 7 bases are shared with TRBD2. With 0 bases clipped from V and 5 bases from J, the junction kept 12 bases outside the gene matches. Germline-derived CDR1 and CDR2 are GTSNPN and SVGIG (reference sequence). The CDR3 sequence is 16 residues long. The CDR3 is CAWSVQGAGPAETQYF. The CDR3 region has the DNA TGTGCCTGGAGTGTACAAGGAGCGGGGCCCGCGGAGACCCAGTACTTC.

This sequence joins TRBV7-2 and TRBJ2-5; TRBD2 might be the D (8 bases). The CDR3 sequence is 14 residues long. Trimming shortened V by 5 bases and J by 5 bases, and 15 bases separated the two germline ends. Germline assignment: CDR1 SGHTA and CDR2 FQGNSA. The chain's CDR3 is CASSPGGTRETQYF. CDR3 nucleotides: TGTGCCAGCAGCCCAGGGGGGACTAGGGAGACCCAGTACTTC.

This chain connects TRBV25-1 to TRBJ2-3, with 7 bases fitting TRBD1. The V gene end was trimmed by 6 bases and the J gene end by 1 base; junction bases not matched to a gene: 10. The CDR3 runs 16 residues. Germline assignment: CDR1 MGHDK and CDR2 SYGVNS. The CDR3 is CASSPGGSRRTDTQYF. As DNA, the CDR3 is TGTGCCAGCAGCCCAGGGGGATCTCGGCGCACAGATACGCAGTATTTT.

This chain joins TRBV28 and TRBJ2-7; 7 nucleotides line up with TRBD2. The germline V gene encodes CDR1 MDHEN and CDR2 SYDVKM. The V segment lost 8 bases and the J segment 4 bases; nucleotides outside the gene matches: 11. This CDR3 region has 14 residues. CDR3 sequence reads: CASEVASGRYEQYF. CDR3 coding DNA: TGTGCCAGCGAGGTGGCTAGCGGACGGTACGAGCAGTACTTC. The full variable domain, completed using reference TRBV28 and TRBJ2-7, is DVKVTQSSRYLVKRTGEKVFLECVQDMDHENMFWYRQDPGLGLRLIYFSYDVKMKEKGDIPEGYSVSREKKERFSLILESASTNQTSMYLCASEVASGRYEQYFGPGTRLTVT.

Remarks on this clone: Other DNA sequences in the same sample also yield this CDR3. CDR3 in amino acids: CAWSTGSNTEAFF. For the CDR3, the DNA is TGTGCCTGGTCCACGGGATCGAACACTGAAGCTTTCTTT. This sequence joins TRBV30 and TRBJ1-1; no clear D. CDR3 length equals 13 residues. Per the germline V gene, CDR1 is GTSNPN and CDR2 is SVGIG (reference sequence). Trimming removed 5 bases from V and 1 base from J, with 11 bases in between.

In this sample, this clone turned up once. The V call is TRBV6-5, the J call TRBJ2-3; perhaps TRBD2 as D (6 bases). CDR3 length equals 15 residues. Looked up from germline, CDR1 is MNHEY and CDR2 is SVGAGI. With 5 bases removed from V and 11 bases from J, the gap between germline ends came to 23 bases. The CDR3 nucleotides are TGTGCCAGCAGTCTCGTTGGCCGGAGGGACGCTAGGCAGTATTTT. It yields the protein CASSLVGRRDARQYF.

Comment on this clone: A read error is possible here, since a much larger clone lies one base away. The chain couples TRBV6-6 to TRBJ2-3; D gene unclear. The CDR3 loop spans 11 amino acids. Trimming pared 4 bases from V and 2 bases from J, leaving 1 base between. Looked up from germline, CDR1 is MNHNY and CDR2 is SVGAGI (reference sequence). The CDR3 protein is CASSSTDTQYF. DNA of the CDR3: TGTGCCAGCAGTTCCACAGATACGCAGTATTTT.

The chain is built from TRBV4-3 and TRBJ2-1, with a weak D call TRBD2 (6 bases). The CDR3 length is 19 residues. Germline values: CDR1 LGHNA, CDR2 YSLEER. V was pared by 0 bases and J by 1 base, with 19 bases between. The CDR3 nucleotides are TGCGCCAGCAGCCAAGACACGGGGCGGGTCGGAGGGTCCTACAATGAGCAGTTCTTC. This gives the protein CASSQDTGRVGGSYNEQFF.

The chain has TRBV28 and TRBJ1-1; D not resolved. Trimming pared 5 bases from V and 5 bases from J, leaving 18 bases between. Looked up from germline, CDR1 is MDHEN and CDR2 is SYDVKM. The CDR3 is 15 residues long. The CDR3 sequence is CASSPPEHARTEAFF. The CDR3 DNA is TGTGCCAGCAGTCCTCCCGAACACGCGAGGACTGAAGCTTTCTTT.

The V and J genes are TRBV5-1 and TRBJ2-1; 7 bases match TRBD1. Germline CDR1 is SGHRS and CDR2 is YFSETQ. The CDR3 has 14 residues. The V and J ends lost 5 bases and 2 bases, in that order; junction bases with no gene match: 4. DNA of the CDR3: TGCGCCAGCAGAGGACAGGTTCCCTACAATGAGCAGTTCTTC. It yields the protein CASRGQVPYNEQFF.

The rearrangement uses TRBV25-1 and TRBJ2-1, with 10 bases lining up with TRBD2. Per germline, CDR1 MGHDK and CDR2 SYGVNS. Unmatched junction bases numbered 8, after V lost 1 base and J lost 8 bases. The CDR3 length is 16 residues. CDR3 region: CASSESMSGRAHEQFF. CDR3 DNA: TGTGCCAGCAGTGAATCCATGAGCGGGAGGGCCCATGAGCAGTTCTTC. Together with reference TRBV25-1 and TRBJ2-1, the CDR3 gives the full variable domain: EADIYQTPRYLVIGTGKKITLECSQTMGHDKMYWYQQDPGMELHLIHYSYGVNSTEKGDLSSESTVSRIRTEHFPLTLESARPSHTSQYLCASSESMSGRAHEQFFGPGTRLTVL.

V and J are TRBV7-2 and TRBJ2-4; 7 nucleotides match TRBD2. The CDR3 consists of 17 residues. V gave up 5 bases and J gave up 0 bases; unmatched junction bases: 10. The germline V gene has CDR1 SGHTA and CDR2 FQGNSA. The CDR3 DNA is TGTGCCAGCAGCCCGGCGGGGAGGGGTATAGCCAAAAACATTCAGTACTTC. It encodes CASSPAGRGIAKNIQYF.

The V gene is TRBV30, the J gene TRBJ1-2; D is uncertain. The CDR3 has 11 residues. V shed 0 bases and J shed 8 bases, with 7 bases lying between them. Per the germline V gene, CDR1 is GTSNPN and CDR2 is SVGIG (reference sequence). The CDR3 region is CAWSVQFGYTF. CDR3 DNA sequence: TGTGCCTGGAGTGTCCAGTTCGGCTACACCTTC. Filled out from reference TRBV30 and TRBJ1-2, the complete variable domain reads SQTIHQWPATLVQPVGSPLSLECTVEGTSNPNLYWYRQAAGRGLQLLFYSVGIGQISSEVPQNLSASRPQDRQFILSSKKLLLSDSGFYLCAWSVQFGYTFGSGTRLTVV.

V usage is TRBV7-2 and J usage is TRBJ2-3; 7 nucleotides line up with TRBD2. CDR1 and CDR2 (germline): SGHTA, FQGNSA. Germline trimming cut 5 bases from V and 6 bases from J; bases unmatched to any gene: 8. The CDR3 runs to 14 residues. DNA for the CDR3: TGTGCCAGCAGCCCGAGCGGGGCAGAGGATACGCAGTATTTT. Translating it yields CASSPSGAEDTQYF.

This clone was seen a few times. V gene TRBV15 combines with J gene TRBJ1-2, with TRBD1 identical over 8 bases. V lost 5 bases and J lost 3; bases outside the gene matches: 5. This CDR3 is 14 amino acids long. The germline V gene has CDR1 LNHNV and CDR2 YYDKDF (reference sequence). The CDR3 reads CATSAGQGDYGYTF. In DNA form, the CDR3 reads TGTGCCACCAGCGCTGGACAGGGCGACTATGGCTACACCTTC.

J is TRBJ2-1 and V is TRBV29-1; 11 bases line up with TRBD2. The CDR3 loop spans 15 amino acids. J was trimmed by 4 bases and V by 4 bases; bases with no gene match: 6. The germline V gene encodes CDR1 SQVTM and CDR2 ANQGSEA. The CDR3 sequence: CSVAASGRMYNEQFF. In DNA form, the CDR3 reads TGCAGCGTTGCGGCTAGCGGGAGGATGTACAATGAGCAGTTCTTC.

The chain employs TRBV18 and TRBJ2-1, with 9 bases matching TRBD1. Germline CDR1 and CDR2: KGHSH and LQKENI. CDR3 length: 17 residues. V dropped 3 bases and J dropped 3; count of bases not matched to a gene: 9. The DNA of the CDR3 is TGTGCCAGCTCACCTCTTACCGGGACAGGGTTCTACAATGAGCAGTTCTTC. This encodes CASSPLTGTGFYNEQFF.

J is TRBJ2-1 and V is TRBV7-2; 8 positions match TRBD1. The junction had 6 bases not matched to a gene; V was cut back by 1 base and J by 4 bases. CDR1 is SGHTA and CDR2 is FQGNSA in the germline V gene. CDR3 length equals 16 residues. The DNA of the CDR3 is TGTGCCAGCAGCTTAGAAGGGACAGGAGCTTACAATGAGCAGTTCTTC. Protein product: CASSLEGTGAYNEQFF.

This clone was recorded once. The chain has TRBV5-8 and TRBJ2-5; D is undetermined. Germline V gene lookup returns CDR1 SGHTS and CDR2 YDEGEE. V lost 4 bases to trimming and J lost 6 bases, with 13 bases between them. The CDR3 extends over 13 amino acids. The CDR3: CASSAVVVKTQYF. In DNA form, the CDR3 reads TGTGCCAGCAGCGCGGTTGTGGTGAAGACCCAGTACTTC.

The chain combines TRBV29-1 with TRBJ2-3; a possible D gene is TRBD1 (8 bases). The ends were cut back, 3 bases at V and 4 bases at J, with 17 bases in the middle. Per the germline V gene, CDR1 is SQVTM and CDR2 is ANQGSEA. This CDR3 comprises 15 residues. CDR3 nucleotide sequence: TGCAGCGTTGAGTGGACAGGGAGGGGGGCAGATACGCAGTATTTT. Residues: CSVEWTGRGADTQYF.

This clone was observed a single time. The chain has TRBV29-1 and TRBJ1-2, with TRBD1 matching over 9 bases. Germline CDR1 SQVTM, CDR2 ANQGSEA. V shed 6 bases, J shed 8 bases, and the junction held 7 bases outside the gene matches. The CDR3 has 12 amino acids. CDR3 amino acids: CSVAGQGRGYTF. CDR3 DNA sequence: TGCAGCGTGGCAGGACAGGGGAGAGGCTACACCTTC.

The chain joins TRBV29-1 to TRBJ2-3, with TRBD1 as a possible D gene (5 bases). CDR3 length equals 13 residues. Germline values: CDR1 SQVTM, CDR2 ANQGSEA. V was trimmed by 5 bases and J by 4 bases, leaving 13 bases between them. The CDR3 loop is CSVRGRFSDTQYF. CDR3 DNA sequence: TGCAGCGTTAGGGGCAGGTTTTCAGATACGCAGTATTTT.

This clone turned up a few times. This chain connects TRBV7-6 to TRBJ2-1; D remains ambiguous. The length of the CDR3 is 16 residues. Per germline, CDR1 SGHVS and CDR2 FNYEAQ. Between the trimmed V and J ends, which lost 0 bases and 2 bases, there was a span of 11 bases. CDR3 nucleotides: TGTGCCAGCAGCTTAGCGGCCGTCCCCGCCTACAATGAGCAGTTCTTC. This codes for CASSLAAVPAYNEQFF.

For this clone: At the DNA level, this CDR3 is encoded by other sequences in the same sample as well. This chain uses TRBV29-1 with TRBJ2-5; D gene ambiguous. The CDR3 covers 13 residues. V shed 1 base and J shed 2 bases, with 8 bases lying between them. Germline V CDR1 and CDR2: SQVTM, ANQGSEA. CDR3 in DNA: TGCAGCGTTGAAGGTTTGTTTCAAGAGACCCAGTACTTC. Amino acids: CSVEGLFQETQYF. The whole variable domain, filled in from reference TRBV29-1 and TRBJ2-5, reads SAVISQKPSRDICQRGTSLTIQCQVDSQVTMMFWYRQQPGQSLTLIATANQGSEATYESGFVIDKFPISRPNLTFSTLTVSNMSPEDSSIYLCSVEGLFQETQYFGPGTRLLVL.

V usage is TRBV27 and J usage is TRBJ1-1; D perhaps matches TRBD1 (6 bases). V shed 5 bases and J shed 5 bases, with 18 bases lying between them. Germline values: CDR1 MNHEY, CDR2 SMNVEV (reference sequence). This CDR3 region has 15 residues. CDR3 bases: TGTGCCAGCAGTACCCTGACACAGGGTAGGACTGAAGCTTTCTTT. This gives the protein CASSTLTQGRTEAFF.

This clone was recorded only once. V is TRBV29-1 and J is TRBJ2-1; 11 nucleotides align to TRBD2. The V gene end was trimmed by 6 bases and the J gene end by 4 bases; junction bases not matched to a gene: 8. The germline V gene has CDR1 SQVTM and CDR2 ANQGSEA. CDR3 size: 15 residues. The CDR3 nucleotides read TGCAGCGTCCCGAAGACTAGCGGGGCGTACAATGAGCAGTTCTTC. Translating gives CSVPKTSGAYNEQFF.

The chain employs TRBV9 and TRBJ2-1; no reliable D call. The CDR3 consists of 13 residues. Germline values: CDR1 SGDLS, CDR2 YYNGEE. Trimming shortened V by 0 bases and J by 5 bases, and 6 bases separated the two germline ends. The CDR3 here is CASSVDQHNEQFF. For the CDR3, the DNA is TGTGCCAGCAGCGTAGATCAGCACAATGAGCAGTTCTTC.

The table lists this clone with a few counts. The CDR3 DNA reads TGCAGCGTAAAGGGACTAGACGAGCAGTTCTTC. It codes for CSVKGLDEQFF. This chain links TRBV29-1 with TRBJ2-1, with 8 bases lining up with TRBD2. With V trimmed by 6 bases and J by 10 bases, 5 bases remained unmatched. The CDR3 totals 11 residues. Germline V lookup: CDR1 SQVTM, CDR2 ANQGSEA.